The clone carrying this T cell receptor (beta chain) appeared many times. Unique molecular identifiers were built into the TCRbeta library. MiXCR was run by TCRdb on the PCR reads, yielding one entry per CDR3 protein. The sample includes roughly 170,000 distinct CDR3 sequences, approximately 6.6% of them seen just once. The sample comes from a study of T-cell reconstitution after alpha-beta-depleted transplantation in children. The CDR3 is 15 amino acids. V lost 0 bases and J lost 3, with 11 bases in between. CDR1 is LNHNV and CDR2 is YYDKDF in the germline V gene (reference sequence). This rearrangement joins TRBV15 to TRBJ1-1; D not resolved. The sample here was PBMCs from the stem cell graft donor, taken from the stem cell graft. This TCR was recovered from a human donor who donated a stem cell graft to a child with Wiskott-Aldrich syndrome. The CDR3 loop reads CATSREVRRDTEAFF. The CDR3 DNA reads TGTGCCACCAGCAGAGAAGTCAGGAGGGACACTGAAGCTTTCTTT. Drawing the rest from reference TRBV15 and TRBJ1-1, the complete variable domain is DAMVIQNPRYQVTQFGKPVTLSCSQTLNHNVMYWYQQKSSQAPKLLFHYYDKDFNNEADTPDNFQSRRPNTSFCFLDIRSPGLGDTAMYLCATSREVRRDTEAFFGQGTRLTVV.